The table lists the clone carrying this T cell receptor (beta chain) with a count of one. Its antigen remains unidentified. Among the patients, none had received any treatment before thyroid surgery. This sample was included in a study of metastatic and nonmetastatic thyroid tumors. Across the study: Comparative analysis of repertoires was undertaken across blood and tumor or nodule tissue obtained from malignant and benign thyroid patients. Findings and limits, study-wide: Malignant thyroid tumors reportedly exceeded benign nodules significantly in TCR beta diversity, with the difference appearing in blood and tumor.

Trimming cost V 0 bases and J 0 bases; bases outside gene matches: 11. This CDR3 is built from 19 residues. Per the germline V gene, CDR1 is GTSNPN and CDR2 is SVGIG (reference sequence). TCRdb re-called the PCR reads via MiXCR. Altogether about 4,400 clones are present, under 45% being singletons, with the ten largest covering around 41%. The clonotype was recovered from a male donor with papillary thyroid cancer or a benign thyroid nodule (not recorded which). Some clones in this sample may be carry-over from other donors' samples. The sample comprised adjacent normal tissue. The chain joins TRBV30 to TRBJ1-6; 7 bases map to TRBD1. The CDR3 loop reads CAWSVGRGSFGSYNSPLHF. The CDR3 DNA is TGTGCCTGGAGTGTCGGCAGGGGGAGTTTTGGCTCCTATAATTCACCCCTCCACTTT.